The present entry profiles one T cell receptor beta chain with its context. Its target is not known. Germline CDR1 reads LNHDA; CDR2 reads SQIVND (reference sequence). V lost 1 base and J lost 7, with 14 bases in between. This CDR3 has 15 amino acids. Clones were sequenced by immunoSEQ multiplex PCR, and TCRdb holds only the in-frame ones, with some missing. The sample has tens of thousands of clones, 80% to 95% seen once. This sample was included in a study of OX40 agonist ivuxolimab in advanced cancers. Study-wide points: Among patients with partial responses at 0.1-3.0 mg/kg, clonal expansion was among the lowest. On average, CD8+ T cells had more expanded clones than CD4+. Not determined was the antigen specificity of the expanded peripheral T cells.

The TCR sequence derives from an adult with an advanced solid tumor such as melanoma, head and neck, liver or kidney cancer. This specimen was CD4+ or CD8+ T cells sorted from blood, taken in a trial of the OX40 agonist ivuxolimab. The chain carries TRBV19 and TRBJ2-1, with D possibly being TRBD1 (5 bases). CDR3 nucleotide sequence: TGTGCCAGTAGTATAGGTCAGGGCGGTTTGAATGAGCAGTTCTTC. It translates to CASSIGQGGLNEQFF.